The rows below give T cell receptor beta chains drawn from one sample of a study of blood T cells in healthy people across ages. TCRdb fed the 5' RACE reads into MiXCR, producing one record per CDR3 protein. The sample has roughly 680,000 distinct CDR3 sequences, about 21% seen once. The specimen sequenced was blood. The receptors were sampled from a man between 70 and 80 years old in good health. Each CDR3 is given with its conserved first and last residue. The order of the fields is V gene, J gene, clone size, D gene, CDR3 protein, CDR3 DNA. The D gene is left open where the match is weak. The size field is filled for only some rows; it gives once, few, many or a size class.

TRBV28	TRBJ1-2	few	-	CASSLHSYYGYTF	TGTGCCAGCAGTTTACACAGTTACTATGGCTACACCTTC
TRBV19	TRBJ2-7	few	-	CASSIAGDSYEQYF	TGTGCCAGTAGTATAGCGGGGGACAGCTACGAGCAGTACTTC
TRBV20-1	TRBJ2-5	many	TRBD2	CSATNNLRAGRSETQYF	TGCAGTGCTACCAACAACCTTAGAGCGGGAAGGTCGGAGACCCAGTACTTC
TRBV29-1	TRBJ2-5	many	-	CSVEDRQGETQYF	TGCAGCGTTGAAGATCGGCAGGGCGAGACCCAGTACTTC
TRBV29-1	TRBJ2-3	-	-	CSVGGGLDAQYF	TGCAGCGTTGGGGGTGGGCTAGATGCGCAGTATTTT
TRBV5-6	TRBJ2-3	many	TRBD2	CASSSWTSGSGDTQYF	TGTGCCAGCAGCAGCTGGACTAGCGGGAGTGGAGATACGCAGTATTTT
TRBV7-9	TRBJ2-5	-	TRBD1	CASSLQGAEGTQYF	TGTGCCAGCAGCTTACAGGGGGCAGAGGGGACCCAGTACTTC
TRBV20-1	TRBJ2-7	-	TRBD2	CSASESGIGTYEQYF	TGCAGTGCTAGTGAAAGCGGGATTGGCACCTACGAGCAGTACTTC
TRBV27	TRBJ2-3	few	TRBD2	CASTLAGANTDTQYF	TGTGCCAGCACCCTAGCGGGAGCGAACACAGATACGCAGTATTTT
TRBV9	TRBJ1-1	many	TRBD1	CASSVGGGVNTEAFF	TGTGCCAGCAGCGTCGGAGGGGGCGTGAACACTGAAGCTTTCTTT
TRBV11-2	TRBJ2-3	-	TRBD1	CASRSPRDSHTQYF	TGCGCCAGCAGGTCACCCCGGGACAGTCATACGCAGTATTTT
TRBV5-1	TRBJ2-1	-	TRBD2	CASSGDSGRAGSEQFF	TGCGCCAGCAGCGGGGATAGCGGGAGGGCCGGGAGTGAGCAGTTCTTC
TRBV5-4	TRBJ2-5	few	TRBD2	CASSLDWGGQETQYF	TGTGCCAGCAGCTTGGATTGGGGGGGGCAAGAGACCCAGTACTTC
TRBV3-1	TRBJ2-5	few	TRBD2	CASSARGGLAGQETQYF	TGTGCCAGCAGCGCCCGTGGGGGACTAGCGGGACAAGAGACCCAGTACTTC
TRBV5-1	TRBJ2-5	-	-	CASSLGLRGQLQETQYF	TGCGCCAGCAGCTTGGGGCTTCGAGGCCAGCTCCAAGAGACCCAGTACTTC
TRBV7-6	TRBJ2-3	few	TRBD2	CASSPGLAGRSTDTQYF	TGTGCCAGCAGCCCCGGACTAGCGGGAAGGAGCACAGATACGCAGTATTTT
TRBV12-3/TRBV12-4	TRBJ2-1	-	-	CASGWGSDEQFF	TGTGCCAGCGGGTGGGGGTCGGATGAGCAGTTCTTC
TRBV20-1	TRBJ2-5	few	TRBD2	CSARIGTSGRNLLGTQYF	TGCAGTGCTAGAATCGGGACTAGCGGGAGAAACCTGCTAGGGACCCAGTACTTC
TRBV3-1	TRBJ2-5	few	-	CASSTGGFQETQYF	TGTGCCTCTTCAACTGGAGGGTTTCAAGAGACCCAGTACTTC
TRBV20-1	TRBJ2-3	-	TRBD2	CSASPSGVPDTQYF	TGCAGTGCTAGCCCTAGCGGGGTCCCAGATACGCAGTATTTT